This T cell receptor (beta chain) derives from a study of blood T cell repertoires in COVID-19. Background on the study: There were acute and convalescent COVID-19 samples, and they came from the United States, Italy and Spain. T cells, B-cell-depleted T cells, or PBMCs supplied cDNA or gDNA.

Per the original methods: Amplification with reference gene primers provided the estimates of nucleated cell counts. Profiled with immunoSEQ multiplex PCR; TCRdb holds only in-frame clones, not every one. That table furnishes V, J and clone size, whereas the DNA furnished D and trimming. Of about 200,000 clones listed, 80% are singletons. V was trimmed by 5 bases and J by 2 bases, leaving 16 bases between them. The CDR3 contains 15 residues. Germline assignment: CDR1 LNHNV and CDR2 YYDKDF (reference sequence). The chain carries TRBV15 and TRBJ2-7, with D tentatively TRBD1 (5 bases). Sequences were obtained from peripheral blood. This TCR was sampled from a woman aged 70-85 years with acute or convalescent COVID-19. The CDR3 coding sequence is TGTGCCACCAGCCCTAGAAGGGGTCCTACCTACGAGCAGTACTTC. Translation: CATSPRRGPTYEQYF.